A single sample gave rise to the 19 T cell receptor beta chains below, sequenced in a study of cytomegalovirus exposure and HLA in healthy donors (dated by TCRdb to between 2016 and 2019). Library preparation used the immunoSEQ multiplex PCR assay. The multiplex PCR relied on a mix of 60 forward primers for TCR Vbeta segments and 13 reverse primers for TCR Jbeta segments. TCRdb's version of the immuneACCESS table is confined to in-frame rearrangements and falls short of the full clone set. An unresolved V gene accounts for under half of the shortfall where checked; the remainder is of unknown origin. Recorded for this sample are 200,000 or so clones; roughly 76% of them occurred a single time. The biggest ten clones account for over 5.5% of the sample. Input material: PBMCs. All receptors come from a man aged 40-49 years in good health and CMV-seropositive.

The chain uses TRBV12-5 and TRBJ1-1, with D possibly matching TRBD1 (6 bases). Trimming cost V 4 bases and J 4 bases, with 13 bases left between them. Per germline, CDR1 LGHNT and CDR2 FRNRAP. The CDR3 loop spans 14 amino acids. The DNA of the CDR3 is TGTGCTAGTGGTTCCCCGATCAGGGGCACTGAAGCTTTCTTT. This encodes CASGSPIRGTEAFF. The whole variable domain, filled in from reference TRBV12-5 and TRBJ1-1, reads DARVTQTPRHKVTEMGQEVTMRCQPILGHNTVFWYRQTMMQGLELLAYFRNRAPLDDSGMPKDRFSAEMPDATLATLKIQPSEPRDSAVYFCASGSPIRGTEAFFGQGTRLTVV.

The V gene is TRBV28, the J gene TRBJ2-7, with D maybe TRBD1 (5 bases). The V end lost 6 bases, the J end lost 5 bases, and 8 bases lay between the germline ends. Germline V CDR1 and CDR2: MDHEN, SYDVKM. CDR3 length: 11 amino acids. DNA of the CDR3: TGTGCCAGCAGCAGGGCCCACGAGCAGTACTTC. It codes for CASSRAHEQYF. Full variable domain (outside the CDR3, taken from reference TRBV28 and TRBJ2-7): DVKVTQSSRYLVKRTGEKVFLECVQDMDHENMFWYRQDPGLGLRLIYFSYDVKMKEKGDIPEGYSVSREKKERFSLILESASTNQTSMYLCASSRAHEQYFGPGTRLTVT.

The chain joins TRBV28 to TRBJ2-5; TRBD2 aligns across 8 bases. The CDR3 length is 14 residues. Germline V CDR1 and CDR2: MDHEN, SYDVKM. V lost 6 bases and J lost 5; bases outside the gene matches: 8. In DNA, the CDR3 is TGTGCCAGCAGGGGGGCGGGGGGTGTGGAGACCCAGTACTTC. This encodes CASRGAGGVETQYF.

V and J are TRBV28 and TRBJ2-5, with 10 bases identical to TRBD2. CDR1 MDHEN and CDR2 SYDVKM come from the germline V gene. Germline trimming cut 5 bases from V and 4 bases from J; bases unmatched to any gene: 10. The CDR3 spans 16 residues. The CDR3 DNA is TGTGCCAGCAGTCTACCACTAGCGGGGCCGCGAGAGACCCAGTACTTC. Its protein is CASSLPLAGPRETQYF.

As DNA, the CDR3 is TGTGCCAGCGGCCTCGGGACCGGGGAGCTGTTTTTT. Translation gives CASGLGTGELFF. V gene TRBV27 combines with J gene TRBJ2-2; D is uncertain. Germline assignment: CDR1 MNHEY and CDR2 SMNVEV (reference sequence). The CDR3 consists of 12 residues. Trimming removed 8 bases at V and 5 bases at J, with 9 bases between.

V is TRBV4-3 and J is TRBJ2-3, with 9 bases lining up with TRBD2. CDR1 is LGHNA and CDR2 is YSLEER in the germline V gene. J gave up 4 bases and V 0 bases, and 8 bases lay outside the gene matches. The CDR3 spans 17 residues. The CDR3 region is CASSQDPAGGPSDTQYF. Here the CDR3 DNA reads TGCGCCAGCAGCCAAGATCCGGCGGGGGGGCCATCAGATACGCAGTATTTT.

V is TRBV4-3 and J is TRBJ1-2; no clear D. This CDR3 is 16 amino acids long. Germline CDR1 is LGHNA and CDR2 is YSLEER. With 0 bases removed from V and 3 bases from J, the gap between germline ends came to 14 bases. The CDR3 DNA reads TGCGCCAGCAGCCAAGATCCCCGATCAGACTACTATGGCTACACCTTC. The encoded protein is CASSQDPRSDYYGYTF.

The chain couples TRBV7-8 to TRBJ1-1; no clear D. The germline V gene encodes CDR1 SGHVS and CDR2 FQNEAQ. V was trimmed by 2 bases and J by 6 bases, leaving 7 bases between them. The CDR3 runs to 12 residues. CDR3: CASSLTGAEAFF. CDR3 DNA sequence: TGTGCCAGCAGCTTAACCGGGGCTGAAGCTTTCTTT.

V is TRBV11-2 and J is TRBJ2-3, with 7 bases aligning to TRBD2. The V gene end was trimmed by 0 bases and the J gene end by 5 bases; junction bases not matched to a gene: 8. Germline V CDR1 and CDR2: SGHAT, FQNNGV. The length of the CDR3 is 16 residues. The CDR3 nucleotides are TGTGCCAGCAGCTTAGAAGGGGCTAGCGGACGAGATACGCAGTATTTT. This codes for CASSLEGASGRDTQYF.

Concerning this clone: Other DNA sequences from this sample encode an identical CDR3 as well. This chain connects TRBV9 to TRBJ2-5, with 7 bases that match TRBD1. Germline CDR1 SGDLS, CDR2 YYNGEE. CDR3 size: 13 residues. After removal of 2 bases from V and 3 bases from J, the junction contained 1 base not matched to a gene. CDR3 in amino acids: CASSVGTEETQYF. The CDR3 DNA sequence: TGTGCCAGCAGCGTCGGGACAGAAGAGACCCAGTACTTC.

The chain carries TRBV30 and TRBJ2-7; 7 positions agree with TRBD1. J lost 5 bases, V lost 2 bases, and 12 bases had no gene match. CDR3 length equals 15 residues. Germline loops: CDR1 GTSNPN, CDR2 SVGIG (reference sequence). The CDR3 nucleotides are TGTGCCTGGAGTACTGGGACAGCCCCTGGCCACGAGCAGTACTTC. Translated: CAWSTGTAPGHEQYF.

The chain carries TRBV29-1 and TRBJ1-4, with D perhaps matching TRBD1 (6 bases). This CDR3 is built from 15 residues. Germline CDR1 and CDR2: SQVTM and ANQGSEA. V was shortened by 6 bases and J by 5 bases, with 19 bases between the two germline ends. The CDR3 here is CSVEPGDKLNEKLFF. DNA of the CDR3: TGCAGCGTGGAACCCGGGGACAAACTAAATGAAAAACTGTTTTTT.

The rearrangement links TRBV6-4 to TRBJ2-7; D perhaps matches TRBD1 (6 bases). Trimming left V 4 bases short and J 3 bases short, with 13 bases between. Germline CDR1 MRHNA, CDR2 SNTAGT. The CDR3 runs 14 residues. This CDR3 is CASSAYRVCYEQYF. The CDR3 region has the DNA TGTGCCAGCAGTGCATACAGGGTTTGCTACGAGCAGTACTTC.

The chain links TRBV15 to TRBJ2-5; 8 nucleotides match TRBD2. V trimming: 5 bases; J trimming: 1 base; junction bases outside the gene matches: 3. The germline V gene has CDR1 LNHNV and CDR2 YYDKDF (reference sequence). The CDR3 contains 14 residues. In nucleotides, the CDR3 is TGTGCCACCAGCCGGGAGGGGGTCCAAGAGACCCAGTACTTC. As protein: CATSREGVQETQYF.

The sample holds a few counts of this clone. This rearrangement joins TRBV19 to TRBJ2-5; 11 bases line up with TRBD1. Germline values: CDR1 LNHDA, CDR2 SQIVND (reference sequence). The V gene end was trimmed by 6 bases and the J gene end by 7 bases; junction bases not matched to a gene: 4. The CDR3 is made up of 13 amino acids. CDR3 DNA: TGTGCCAGTAGCGACGGGACAGGGGGGACCCAGTACTTC. Translated: CASSDGTGGTQYF.

V usage is TRBV5-1 and J usage is TRBJ2-7; the D gene is possibly TRBD2 (6 bases). CDR3 length: 15 residues. Trimming took 1 base from V and 0 from J, leaving 11 bases between them. CDR1 SGHRS and CDR2 YFSETQ come from the germline V gene. CDR3 residues: CASSLNRGSSYEQYF. Written as DNA, the CDR3 is TGCGCCAGCAGCTTGAACCGGGGGAGCTCCTACGAGCAGTACTTC.

The J gene is TRBJ2-7, the V gene TRBV30, with TRBD1 as a possible D gene (6 bases). V lost 3 bases, J lost 0 bases, and 9 bases lay in between. Germline CDR1 reads GTSNPN; CDR2 reads SVGIG (reference sequence). The CDR3 contains 13 residues. The CDR3 DNA follows: TGTGCCTGGAGACAGGGTATCTCCTACGAGCAGTACTTC. As protein: CAWRQGISYEQYF.

This clone was counted between two and nine times. V and J are TRBV4-3 and TRBJ2-1; TRBD2 aligns across 9 bases. Germline V gives CDR1 LGHNA, CDR2 YSLEER. CDR3 size: 17 residues. V dropped 1 base and J dropped 7; count of bases not matched to a gene: 11. The CDR3 sequence: CASSQVQGLARGNEQFF. The CDR3 DNA is TGCGCCAGCAGCCAAGTGCAAGGACTAGCGCGGGGTAATGAGCAGTTCTTC.

This clone appeared a few times. The chain couples TRBV5-6 to TRBJ1-5, with D possibly matching TRBD1 (6 bases). Germline CDR1 SGHDT, CDR2 YYEEEE. Trimming removed 1 base at V and 4 bases at J, with 12 bases between. The CDR3 length is 15 residues. CDR3: CASSLNMDRNQPQHF. Written as DNA, the CDR3 is TGTGCCAGCAGCTTGAACATGGACAGAAATCAGCCCCAGCATTTT.